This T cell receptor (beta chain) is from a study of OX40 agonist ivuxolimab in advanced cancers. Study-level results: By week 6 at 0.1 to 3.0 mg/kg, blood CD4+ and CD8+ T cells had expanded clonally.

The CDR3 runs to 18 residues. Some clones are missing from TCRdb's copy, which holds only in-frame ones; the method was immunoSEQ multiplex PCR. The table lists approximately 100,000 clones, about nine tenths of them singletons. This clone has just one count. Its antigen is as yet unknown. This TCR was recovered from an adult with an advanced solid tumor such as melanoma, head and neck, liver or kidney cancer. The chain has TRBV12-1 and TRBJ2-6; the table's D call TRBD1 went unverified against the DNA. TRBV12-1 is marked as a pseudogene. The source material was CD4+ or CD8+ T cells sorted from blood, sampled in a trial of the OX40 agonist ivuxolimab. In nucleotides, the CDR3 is TGTGCCAGCAGCTTTGCGCGGACAGGGGGCGCTGGGGCCAACGTCCTGACTTTC. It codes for CASSFARTGGAGANVLTF.